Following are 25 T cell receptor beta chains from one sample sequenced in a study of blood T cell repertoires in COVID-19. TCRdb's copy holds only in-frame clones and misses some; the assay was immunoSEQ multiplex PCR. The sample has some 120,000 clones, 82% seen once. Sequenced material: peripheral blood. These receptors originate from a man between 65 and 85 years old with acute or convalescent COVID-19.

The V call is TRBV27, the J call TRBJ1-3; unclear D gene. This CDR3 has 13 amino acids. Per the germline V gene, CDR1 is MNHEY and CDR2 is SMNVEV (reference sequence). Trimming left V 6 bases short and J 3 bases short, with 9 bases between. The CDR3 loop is CASRQVGGNTIYF. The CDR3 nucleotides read TGTGCCAGCAGGCAGGTCGGTGGAAACACCATATATTTT.

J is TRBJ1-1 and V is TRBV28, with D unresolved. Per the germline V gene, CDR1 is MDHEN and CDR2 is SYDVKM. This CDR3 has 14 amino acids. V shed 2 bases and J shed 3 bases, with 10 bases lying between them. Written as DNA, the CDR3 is TGTGCCAGCAGTTTAACCGGGGTCGACACTGAAGCTTTCTTT. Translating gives CASSLTGVDTEAFF.

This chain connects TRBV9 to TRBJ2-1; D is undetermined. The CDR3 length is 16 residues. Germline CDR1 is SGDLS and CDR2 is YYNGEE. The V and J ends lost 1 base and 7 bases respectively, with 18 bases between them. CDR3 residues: CASSVTPTQPENEQFF. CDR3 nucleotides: TGTGCCAGCAGCGTAACCCCCACCCAGCCGGAGAATGAGCAGTTCTTC.

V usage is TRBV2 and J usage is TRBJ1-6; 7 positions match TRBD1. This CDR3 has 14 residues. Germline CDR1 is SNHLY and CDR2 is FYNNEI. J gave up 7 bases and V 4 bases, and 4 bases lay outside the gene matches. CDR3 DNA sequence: TGTGCCAGCAGTGTCGTACAGGGGAATTCACCCCTCCACTTT. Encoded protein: CASSVVQGNSPLHF.

The CDR3 here is CASSPLLDSGETQYF. The CDR3, as DNA: TGTGCCAGCTCACCATTGCTAGACTCGGGAGAGACCCAGTACTTC. The rearrangement links TRBV18 to TRBJ2-5; D is unclear. The germline V gene has CDR1 KGHSH and CDR2 LQKENI. The CDR3 is 15 amino acids. Trimming pared 2 bases from V and 4 bases from J, leaving 14 bases between.

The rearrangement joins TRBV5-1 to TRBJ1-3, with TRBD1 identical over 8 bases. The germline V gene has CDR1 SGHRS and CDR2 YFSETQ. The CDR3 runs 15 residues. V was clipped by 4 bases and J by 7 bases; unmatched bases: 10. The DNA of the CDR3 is TGCGCCAGCAGCCTCGGACAGGGCGTTCGTAACACCATATATTTT. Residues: CASSLGQGVRNTIYF. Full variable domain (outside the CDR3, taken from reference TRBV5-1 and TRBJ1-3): KAGVTQTPRYLIKTRGQQVTLSCSPISGHRSVSWYQQTPGQGLQFLFEYFSETQRNKGNFPGRFSGRQFSNSRSEMNVSTLELGDSALYLCASSLGQGVRNTIYFGEGSWLTVV.

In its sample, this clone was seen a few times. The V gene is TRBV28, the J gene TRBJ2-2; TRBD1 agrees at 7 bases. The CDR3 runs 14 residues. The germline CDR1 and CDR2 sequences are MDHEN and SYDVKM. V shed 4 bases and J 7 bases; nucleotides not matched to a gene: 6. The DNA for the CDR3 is TGTGCCAGCAGTTGGCGACAGGGTGACGGGGAGCTGTTTTTT. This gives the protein CASSWRQGDGELFF.

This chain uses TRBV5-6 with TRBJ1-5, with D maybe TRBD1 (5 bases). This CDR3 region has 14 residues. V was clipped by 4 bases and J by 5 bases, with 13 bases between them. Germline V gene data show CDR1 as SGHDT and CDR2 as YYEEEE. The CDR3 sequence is CASSPGQGYQPQHF. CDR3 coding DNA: TGTGCCAGCAGCCCTGGCCAGGGATATCAGCCCCAGCATTTT.

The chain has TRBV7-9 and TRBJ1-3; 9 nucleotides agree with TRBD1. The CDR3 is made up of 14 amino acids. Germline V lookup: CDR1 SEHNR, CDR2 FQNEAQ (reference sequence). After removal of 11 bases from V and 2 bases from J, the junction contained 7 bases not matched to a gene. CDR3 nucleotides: TGTGCCTACACCGGGACAGGGCCTGGAAACACCATATATTTT. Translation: CAYTGTGPGNTIYF. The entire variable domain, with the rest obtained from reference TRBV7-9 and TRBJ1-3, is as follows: DTGVSQNPRHKITKRGQNVTFRCDPISEHNRLYWYRQTLGQGPEFLTYFQNEAQLEKSRLLSDRFSAERPKGSFSTLEIQRTEQGDSAMYLCAYTGTGPGNTIYFGEGSWLTVV.

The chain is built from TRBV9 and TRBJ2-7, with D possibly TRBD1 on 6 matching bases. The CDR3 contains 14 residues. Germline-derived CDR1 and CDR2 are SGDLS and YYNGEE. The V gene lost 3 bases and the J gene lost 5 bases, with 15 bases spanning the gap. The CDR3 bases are TGTGCCAGCAGCGCCTCCCCCCAGGGGCACGAGCAGTACTTC. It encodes CASSASPQGHEQYF.

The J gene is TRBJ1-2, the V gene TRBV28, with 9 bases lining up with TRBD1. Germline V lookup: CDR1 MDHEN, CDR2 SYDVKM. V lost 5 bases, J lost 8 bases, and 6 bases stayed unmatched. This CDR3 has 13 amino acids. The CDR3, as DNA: TGTGCCAGCAGTACTACAGGGGGCAGCGGCTACACCTTC. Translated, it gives CASSTTGGSGYTF.

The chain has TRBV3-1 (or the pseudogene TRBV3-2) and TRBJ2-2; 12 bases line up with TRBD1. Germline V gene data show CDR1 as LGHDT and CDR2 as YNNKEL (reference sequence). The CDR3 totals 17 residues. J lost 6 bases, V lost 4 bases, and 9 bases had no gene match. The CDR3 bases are TGTGCCAGCAGCCCATCCGGGACAGGGGGCGCATCCGGGGAGCTGTTTTTT. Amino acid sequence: CASSPSGTGGASGELFF.

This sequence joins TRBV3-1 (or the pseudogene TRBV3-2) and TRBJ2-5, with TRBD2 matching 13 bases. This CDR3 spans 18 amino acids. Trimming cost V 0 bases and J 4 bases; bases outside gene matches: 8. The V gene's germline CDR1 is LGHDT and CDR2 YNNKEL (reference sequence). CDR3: CASSQDLLAGGGRETQYF. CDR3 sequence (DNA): TGTGCCAGCAGCCAAGATTTACTAGCGGGAGGGGGAAGAGAGACCCAGTACTTC.

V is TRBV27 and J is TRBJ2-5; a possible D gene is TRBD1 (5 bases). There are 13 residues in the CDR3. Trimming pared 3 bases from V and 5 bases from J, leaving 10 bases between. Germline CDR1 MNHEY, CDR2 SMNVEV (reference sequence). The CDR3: CASSLGPLETQYF. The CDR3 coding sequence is TGTGCCAGCAGTTTGGGGCCGTTGGAGACCCAGTACTTC.

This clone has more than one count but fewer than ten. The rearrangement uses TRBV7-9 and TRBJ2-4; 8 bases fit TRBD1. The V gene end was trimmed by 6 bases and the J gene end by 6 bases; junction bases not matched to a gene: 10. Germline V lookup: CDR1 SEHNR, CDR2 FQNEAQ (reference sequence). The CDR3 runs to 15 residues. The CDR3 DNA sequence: TGTGCCAGCAGGGAATCAGGGGGCGCGGGAAACATTCAGTACTTC. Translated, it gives CASRESGGAGNIQYF.

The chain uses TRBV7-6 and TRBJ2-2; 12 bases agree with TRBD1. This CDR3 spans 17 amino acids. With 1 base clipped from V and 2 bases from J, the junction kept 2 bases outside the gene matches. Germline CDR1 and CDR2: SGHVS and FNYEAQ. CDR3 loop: CASSLGGTGGNTGELFF. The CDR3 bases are TGTGCCAGCAGCTTAGGTGGGACAGGGGGCAACACCGGGGAGCTGTTTTTT.

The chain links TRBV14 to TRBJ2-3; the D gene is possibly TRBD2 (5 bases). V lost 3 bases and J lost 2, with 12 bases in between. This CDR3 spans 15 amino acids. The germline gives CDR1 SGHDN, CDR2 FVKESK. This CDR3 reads CASSQFGVSTDTQYF. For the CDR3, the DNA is TGTGCCAGCAGCCAGTTCGGGGTCTCCACAGATACGCAGTATTTT.

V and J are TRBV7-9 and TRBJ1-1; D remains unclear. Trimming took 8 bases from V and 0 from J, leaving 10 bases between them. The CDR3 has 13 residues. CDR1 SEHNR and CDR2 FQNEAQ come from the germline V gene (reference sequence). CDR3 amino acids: CASGRLMNTEAFF. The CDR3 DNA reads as TGTGCCAGCGGGAGGTTAATGAACACTGAAGCTTTCTTT.

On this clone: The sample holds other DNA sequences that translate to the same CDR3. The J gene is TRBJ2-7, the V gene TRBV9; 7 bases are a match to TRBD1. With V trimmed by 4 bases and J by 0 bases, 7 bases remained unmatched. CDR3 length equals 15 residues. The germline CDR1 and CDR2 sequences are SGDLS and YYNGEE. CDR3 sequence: CASSPRDSGSYEQYF. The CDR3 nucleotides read TGTGCCAGCAGCCCTAGGGACAGTGGCTCCTACGAGCAGTACTTC.

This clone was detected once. CDR3 DNA sequence: TGTGCCAGCAGTTTATTAACTAGCGGGAGGACAATCTCCTACAATGAGCAGTTCTTC. It yields the protein CASSLLTSGRTISYNEQFF. The chain joins TRBV27 to TRBJ2-1; 12 bases line up with TRBD2. The germline V gene encodes CDR1 MNHEY and CDR2 SMNVEV (reference sequence). With V trimmed by 1 base and J by 0 bases, 7 bases remained unmatched. The CDR3 sequence is 19 residues long.

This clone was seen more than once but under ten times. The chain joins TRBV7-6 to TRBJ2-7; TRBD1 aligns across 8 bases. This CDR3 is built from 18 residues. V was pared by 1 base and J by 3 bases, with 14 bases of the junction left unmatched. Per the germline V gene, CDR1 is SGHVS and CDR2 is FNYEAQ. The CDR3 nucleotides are TGTGCCAGCAGCTTAGTCCCCGCAGGGGGCGTTTTTGTCTACGAGCAGTACTTC. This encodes CASSLVPAGGVFVYEQYF.

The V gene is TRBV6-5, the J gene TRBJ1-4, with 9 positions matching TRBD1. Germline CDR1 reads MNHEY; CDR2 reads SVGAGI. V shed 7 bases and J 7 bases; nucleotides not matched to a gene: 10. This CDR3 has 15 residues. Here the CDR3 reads CASTSTGTGREKLFF. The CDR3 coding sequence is TGTGCCAGCACGTCTACCGGGACAGGGCGTGAAAAACTGTTTTTT.

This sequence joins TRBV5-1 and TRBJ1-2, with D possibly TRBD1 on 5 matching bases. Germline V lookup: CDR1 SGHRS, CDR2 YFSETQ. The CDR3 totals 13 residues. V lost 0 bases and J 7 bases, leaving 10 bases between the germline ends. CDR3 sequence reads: CASSLEGTPGYTF. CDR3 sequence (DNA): TGCGCCAGCAGCTTGGAAGGGACTCCTGGCTACACCTTC. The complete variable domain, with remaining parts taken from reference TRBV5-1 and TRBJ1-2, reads KAGVTQTPRYLIKTRGQQVTLSCSPISGHRSVSWYQQTPGQGLQFLFEYFSETQRNKGNFPGRFSGRQFSNSRSEMNVSTLELGDSALYLCASSLEGTPGYTFGSGTRLTVV.

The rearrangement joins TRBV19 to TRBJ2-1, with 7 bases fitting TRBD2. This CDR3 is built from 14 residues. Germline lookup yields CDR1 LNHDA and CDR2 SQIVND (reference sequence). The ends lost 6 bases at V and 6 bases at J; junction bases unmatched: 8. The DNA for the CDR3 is TGTGCCAGTAGCCGGCGGGAGTGGGGCAATGAGCAGTTCTTC. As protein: CASSRREWGNEQFF.

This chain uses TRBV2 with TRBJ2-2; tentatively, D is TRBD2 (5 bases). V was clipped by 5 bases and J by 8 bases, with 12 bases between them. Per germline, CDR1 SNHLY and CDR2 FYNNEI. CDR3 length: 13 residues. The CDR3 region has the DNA TGTGCCAGCAGTTTATCGACGGGGGGGGAGCTGTTTTTT. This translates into CASSLSTGGELFF.